These 3 T cell receptor beta chains were sequenced from one sample in a study of radiation and T cells in renal cell carcinoma. Documented time point: baseline pretreatment blood. Documented treatment: 15 Gy SBRT to primary tumor, nephrectomy 4 weeks later. Profiled with immunoSEQ multiplex PCR; TCRdb holds only in-frame clones, not every one. Among over 120,000 clones, around nine tenths were seen once, and the ten largest hold around 13%. The sequencing used blood, collected from a patient whose treatment included radiotherapy and nephrectomy. These receptor sequences come from a woman aged 50 to 65 with renal cell carcinoma.

This clone was seen a handful of times. The chain combines TRBV15 with TRBJ1-4, with TRBD1 matching over 8 bases. V was pared by 5 bases and J by 8 bases, with 10 bases of the junction left unmatched. This CDR3 has 15 residues. CDR1 and CDR2 from the germline V gene are LNHNV and YYDKDF (reference sequence). The CDR3 is CATSAETGAEEKLFF. Written as DNA, the CDR3 is TGTGCCACCAGCGCCGAGACAGGGGCAGAGGAAAAACTGTTTTTT.

V is TRBV5-1 and J is TRBJ1-1, with a weak D call TRBD1 (6 bases). Trimming left V 6 bases short and J 4 bases short, with 16 bases between. The germline gives CDR1 SGHRS, CDR2 YFSETQ. This CDR3 is 14 amino acids long. The CDR3 region is CASTMTGIGTEAFF. The CDR3, as DNA: TGCGCCAGCACCATGACAGGAATTGGCACTGAAGCTTTCTTT.

The V gene is TRBV6-6, the J gene TRBJ1-3; D is undetermined. The V and J ends lost 7 bases and 3 bases respectively, with 13 bases between them. Germline V lookup: CDR1 MNHNY, CDR2 SVGAGI (reference sequence). The CDR3 extends over 14 amino acids. Here the CDR3 reads CASIDATGGNTIYF. The DNA of the CDR3 is TGTGCCAGCATCGACGCCACCGGTGGAAACACCATATATTTT.